A selection of T cell receptor beta chains follows, all from one sample in a study of T cell responses to AZD1222 COVID-19 vaccine. Generated by immunoSEQ multiplex PCR, the TCRdb table keeps only in-frame clones and is missing some. The sample holds about 86,000 clones; approximately 89% are singletons and the top ten take under 5.5%. Source: peripheral blood, taken 28 days after the second AZD1222 dose. The receptors shown here come from an adult who received the AZD1222 COVID-19 vaccine. Each CDR3 is given with its conserved first and last residue. The D gene is left open where the match is weak. Only part of the rows carry a size: once, few, many, or a class if the clone is expanded.

cdr3_length,j_call,d_call,v_call,clone_size,cdr3_nt,cdr3_aa
17,TRBJ1-4,NA,TRBV28,once,TGTGCCAGCAGCCAAACCGGGGCCGGAGCAACTAATGAAAAACTGTTTTTT,CASSQTGAGATNEKLFF
13,TRBJ2-5,NA,TRBV19,NA,TGTGCCAGTAGTGCCGACGGTGAAGAGACCCAGTACTTC,CASSADGEETQYF
15,TRBJ1-2,TRBD1,TRBV14,NA,TGTGCCAGCAGCTCCGGGACAGGGGTAAACTATGGCTACACCTTC,CASSSGTGVNYGYTF
14,TRBJ2-5,NA,TRBV7-2,NA,TGTGCCAGCAGCTTACCTGTCCTGGCGGAGACCCAGTACTTC,CASSLPVLAETQYF
15,TRBJ2-1,NA,TRBV19,NA,TGTGCCAGTAGACTAGGGGGTAGTTTCTACAATGAGCAGTTCTTC,CASRLGGSFYNEQFF
16,TRBJ1-2,NA,TRBV14,once,TGTGCCAGCAGCCAAGATCTTGAGGGTTATGGGTATGGCTACACCTTC,CASSQDLEGYGYGYTF
13,TRBJ1-1,NA,TRBV29-1,NA,TGCAGCGCCACCCGGGACCCGAACACTGAAGCTTTCTTT,CSATRDPNTEAFF
14,TRBJ2-5,TRBD1,TRBV9,NA,TGTGCCAGCAGCGCGTGGGACAGCCAAGAGACCCAGTACTTC,CASSAWDSQETQYF
13,TRBJ2-5,TRBD2,TRBV6-5,once,TGTGCCAGCAGAAATAGCGGGGCTGAGACCCAGTACTTC,CASRNSGAETQYF
16,TRBJ1-1,TRBD1,TRBV7-2,NA,TGTGCCAGCAGCTGGGGACAGGGAGGGGTTGGGACTGAAGCTTTCTTT,CASSWGQGGVGTEAFF
14,TRBJ1-2,NA,TRBV4-3,NA,TGCGCCAGCAGCCAAGAGCCCAGGAGGTATGGCTACACCTTC,CASSQEPRRYGYTF
16,TRBJ2-3,NA,TRBV5-1,NA,TGCGCCAGCAGCCCGGCGACTAGTTTCTTTGCAGATACGCAGTATTTT,CASSPATSFFADTQYF
15,TRBJ2-2,TRBD2,TRBV11-2,NA,TGTGCCAGCAGCTCCCTTTGGGGGGGCACCGGGGAGCTGTTTTTT,CASSSLWGGTGELFF
16,TRBJ2-3,NA,TRBV27,once,TGTGCCAGCAGTTTATCCCCGGGGGCCCACACAGATACGCAGTATTTT,CASSLSPGAHTDTQYF
13,TRBJ2-1,NA,TRBV11-2,NA,TGTGCCAGCAGCTTTGGGGAAGATTGGGAGCAGTTCTTC,CASSFGEDWEQFF
19,TRBJ2-3,TRBD2,TRBV5-6,NA,TGTGCCAGCAGCTTGAGACAGCGGGGGCCCCCCTCTAGCACAGATACGCAGTATTTT,CASSLRQRGPPSSTDTQYF
19,TRBJ1-4,NA,TRBV3-1/TRBV3-2,once,TGTGCCAGCAGCCGCTCCCGGGTCCTCTTTATAGCGACTAATGAAAAACTGTTTTTT,CASSRSRVLFIATNEKLFF
15,TRBJ1-6,NA,TRBV30,NA,TGTGCCTGGAGTGTACGGGGCAGGTCAGGATCACCCCTCCACTTT,CAWSVRGRSGSPLHF
11,TRBJ1-1,TRBD1,TRBV11-1,few,TGTGCCAGCAGCTTAGGGACAGGAGCTTTCTTT,CASSLGTGAFF
11,TRBJ2-2,NA,TRBV19,NA,TGTGCCATCCTAAGTACCGGGGAGCTGTTTTTT,CAILSTGELFF
13,TRBJ2-1,NA,TRBV7-8,NA,TGTGCCAGCACCAGCCCCGGCGCGGCTGAGCAGTTCTTC,CASTSPGAAEQFF
15,TRBJ2-3,TRBD2,TRBV6-5,NA,TGTGCCAGCAGCCCGTTCAGCGGGGGGGCAGATACGCAGTATTTT,CASSPFSGGADTQYF
20,TRBJ2-6,NA,TRBV30,NA,TGTGCCTGGAGCCCGGATCGGATCGCGGGACTTTTTAAGGGGGCCAACGTCCTGACTTTC,CAWSPDRIAGLFKGANVLTF
15,TRBJ2-5,TRBD1,TRBV9,NA,TGTGCCAGCAGCGTAAGGACAGGGGGTGAGCAGACCCAGTACTTC,CASSVRTGGEQTQYF
13,TRBJ1-1,NA,TRBV13,NA,TGTGCCAGCAGCTTAGGAGGGTTCGCTGAAGCTTTCTTT,CASSLGGFAEAFF
14,TRBJ2-7,TRBD2,TRBV7-9,NA,TGTGCCAGCAGCTCTCTAGCGGGGAGCTACGAGCAGTACTTC,CASSSLAGSYEQYF
15,TRBJ2-1,NA,TRBV4-2,NA,TGTGCCAGCAGCCAAGAGTGGGGCCGGTACAATGAGCAGTTCTTC,CASSQEWGRYNEQFF
13,TRBJ1-1,NA,TRBV7-3,NA,TGTGCCAGCAGCGCTTTCCTGAACACTGAAGCTTTCTTT,CASSAFLNTEAFF
15,TRBJ2-1,TRBD1,TRBV27,NA,TGTGCCAGCAGTTCCAGGACAGGCTCCTACAATGAGCAGTTCTTC,CASSSRTGSYNEQFF
13,TRBJ2-7,TRBD1,TRBV5-4,NA,TGTGCCAGCAGCCGGACAGGGACCTACGAGCAGTACTTC,CASSRTGTYEQYF
15,TRBJ1-2,TRBD1,TRBV28,NA,TGTGCCAGCAGTCCTGCCGGGACAGGGAACTATGGCTACACCTTC,CASSPAGTGNYGYTF
12,TRBJ1-2,NA,TRBV24-1,NA,TGTGCCACCAGTGATGGAGAGTATGGCTACACCTTC,CATSDGEYGYTF
15,TRBJ2-3,TRBD2,TRBV6-2/TRBV6-3,NA,TGTGCCAGCAGTGAGACTAGCGGGGCCACAGATACGCAGTATTTT,CASSETSGATDTQYF
15,TRBJ1-2,NA,TRBV27,NA,TGTGCCAGCAGTTTAGGTCGGGGGATGTACTATGGCTACACCTTC,CASSLGRGMYYGYTF
17,TRBJ1-6,TRBD1,TRBV19,NA,TGTGCCAGTAGTATCGTCCCCGGGACAGCCACTAATTCACCCCTCCACTTT,CASSIVPGTATNSPLHF
17,TRBJ2-1,TRBD2,TRBV27,NA,TGTGCCAGCAGTATACCGATGGACGGGGGGGCCTACAATGAGCAGTTCTTC,CASSIPMDGGAYNEQFF
13,TRBJ2-7,NA,TRBV4-3,NA,TGCGCCAGCAGCCAGGTCTTTGAGACCGAGCAGTACTTC,CASSQVFETEQYF
14,TRBJ1-1,NA,TRBV7-6,NA,TGTGCCAGCAGCCCAACCTCACAGTACACTGAAGCTTTCTTT,CASSPTSQYTEAFF